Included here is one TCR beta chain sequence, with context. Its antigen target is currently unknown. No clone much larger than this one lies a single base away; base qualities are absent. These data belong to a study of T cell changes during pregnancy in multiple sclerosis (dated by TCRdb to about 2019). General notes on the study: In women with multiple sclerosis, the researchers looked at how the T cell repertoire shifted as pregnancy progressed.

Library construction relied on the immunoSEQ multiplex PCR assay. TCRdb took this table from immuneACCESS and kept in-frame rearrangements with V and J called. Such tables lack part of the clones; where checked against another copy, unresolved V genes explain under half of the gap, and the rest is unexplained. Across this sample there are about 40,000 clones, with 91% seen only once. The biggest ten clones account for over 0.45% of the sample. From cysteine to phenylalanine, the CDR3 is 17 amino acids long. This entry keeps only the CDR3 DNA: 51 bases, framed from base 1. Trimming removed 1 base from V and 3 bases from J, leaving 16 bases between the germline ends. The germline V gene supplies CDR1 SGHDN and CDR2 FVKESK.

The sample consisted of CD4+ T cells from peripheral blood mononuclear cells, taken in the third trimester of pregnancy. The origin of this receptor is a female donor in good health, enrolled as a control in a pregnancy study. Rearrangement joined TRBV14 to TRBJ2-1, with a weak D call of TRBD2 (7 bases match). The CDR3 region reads CASSQVLVRGGYNEQFF. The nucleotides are TGTGCCAGCAGCCAAGTATTGGTGAGGGGGGGCTACAATGAGCAGTTCTTC.